The 5 T cell receptor beta chains below come from one sample, sequenced in a study of metastatic and nonmetastatic thyroid tumors. The entire patient cohort was treatment-naive prior to thyroid surgery. TCRdb redid the clone calls on the PCR reads using MiXCR. In the table there are 9,000 to 10,000 clones, over 9.5% of which are singletons. The sequencing input was tumor tissue. The receptor set was obtained from a female donor with papillary thyroid cancer or a benign thyroid nodule (not recorded which). Some clones in this sample may be carry-over from other donors' samples.

By share, this clone counts as medium-sized. The genes are TRBV28 and TRBJ2-1, with D possibly being TRBD1 (7 bases). CDR3 size: 17 residues. Trimming took off 4 bases at V and 4 bases at J, with 20 bases between the two ends. From germline, CDR1 is MDHEN and CDR2 SYDVKM. DNA of the CDR3: TGTGCCAGCAGTTCTCCTGCGGGACAGACCTTTTACAATGAGCAGTTCTTC. The encoded protein is CASSSPAGQTFYNEQFF. The full variable domain, its missing parts supplied by reference TRBV28 and TRBJ2-1, is DVKVTQSSRYLVKRTGEKVFLECVQDMDHENMFWYRQDPGLGLRLIYFSYDVKMKEKGDIPEGYSVSREKKERFSLILESASTNQTSMYLCASSSPAGQTFYNEQFFGPGTRLTVL.

In its sample, this clone is medium-sized. V and J are TRBV6-4 and TRBJ1-1; D is unresolved. In germline, CDR1 is MRHNA, CDR2 SNTAGT. The germline V and J ends were trimmed by 5 bases and 6 bases, with 16 bases remaining between them. This CDR3 is built from 14 residues. CDR3 DNA: TGTGCCAGCAGTCAAACGGCGGCTGACCCTGAAGCTTTCTTT. Translated, it gives CASSQTAADPEAFF.

The rearrangement uses TRBV27 and TRBJ1-2, with D uncertain. This CDR3 is 13 amino acids long. The V gene lost 5 bases and the J gene lost 6 bases, with 13 bases spanning the gap. Germline lookup yields CDR1 MNHEY and CDR2 SMNVEV (reference sequence). DNA of the CDR3: TGTGCCAGCAGTCTGTCGTCCTTGGATGGCTACACCTTC. Translating gives CASSLSSLDGYTF.

This clone was seen many times. The gene calls are TRBV7-9 and TRBJ1-1; 9 positions agree with TRBD1. Germline-derived CDR1 and CDR2 are SEHNR and FQNEAQ (reference sequence). Trimming removed 4 bases from V and 6 bases from J; junction bases left unmatched: 9. The CDR3 is 15 amino acids. CDR3 region: CASSSGQGQSAEAFF. DNA for the CDR3: TGTGCCAGCAGCTCCGGACAGGGGCAAAGCGCTGAAGCTTTCTTT. Filled out from reference TRBV7-9 and TRBJ1-1, the complete variable domain reads DTGVSQNPRHKITKRGQNVTFRCDPISEHNRLYWYRQTLGQGPEFLTYFQNEAQLEKSRLLSDRFSAERPKGSFSTLEIQRTEQGDSAMYLCASSSGQGQSAEAFFGQGTRLTVV.

In its sample, this clone is medium-sized. V gene TRBV6-1 combines with J gene TRBJ2-2; D is perhaps TRBD1 or TRBD2 (5 bases each). This CDR3 has 13 residues. Germline V gene lookup returns CDR1 MNHNS and CDR2 SASEGT. Trimming pared 1 base from V and 7 bases from J, leaving 7 bases between. CDR3 DNA sequence: TGTGCCAGCAGTGAAGGGGGGTTCGGGGAGCTGTTTTTT. Translated: CASSEGGFGELFF.